The rows below give T cell receptor beta chains drawn from one sample of a study of OX40 agonist ivuxolimab in advanced cancers. Only in-frame clones appear in the TCRdb table, and some are missing; sequencing was by immunoSEQ multiplex PCR. The sample lists about 88,000 clones, about 85% seen once, with around 0.2% in the top ten. The source material was CD4+ or CD8+ T cells sorted from blood, sampled in a trial of the OX40 agonist ivuxolimab. The receptors stem from an adult with an advanced solid tumor such as melanoma, head and neck, liver or kidney cancer. The CDR3 runs from the conserved cysteine through the conserved F or W. The D gene is left open where the match is weak. Some rows mark clone size as missing; the rest say once, few, many or name a class of expanded clone.

j_gene | v_gene | len | d_gene | abundance | CDR3nt | CDR3aa
TRBJ2-7 | TRBV19 | 14 | TRBD1 | . | TGTGCCAGTAGGTTTCGACAGGGTAGCAACGAGCAGTACTTC | CASRFRQGSNEQYF
TRBJ1-2 | TRBV18 | 14 | . | once | TGTGCCAGCTCACCAGGGGGAAATAACTATGGCTACACCTTC | CASSPGGNNYGYTF
TRBJ2-7 | TRBV27 | 16 | . | . | TGCGCCAGCACCCGAATCGGGACTCCTAGCCCCTACGAGCAGTACTTC | CASTRIGTPSPYEQYF
TRBJ1-1 | TRBV19 | 16 | . | . | TGTGCCAGTAGTGATCCCCGGAGGGGAAAGAACACTGAAGCTTTCTTT | CASSDPRRGKNTEAFF
TRBJ1-1 | TRBV30 | 13 | . | . | TGTGCCTGGAGTGTTGGGAGGGGCACTGAAGCTTTCTTT | CAWSVGRGTEAFF
TRBJ2-7 | TRBV7-8 | 14 | . | . | TGTGCCAGCAGCCCAATCCGGGGGGCTTACGAGCAGTACTTC | CASSPIRGAYEQYF
TRBJ2-6 | TRBV4-3 | 16 | . | . | TGCGCCAGCAGCCAAGAACCGGGGGTCGGGGCCAACGTCCTGACTTTC | CASSQEPGVGANVLTF
TRBJ1-2 | TRBV7-8 | 14 | TRBD1 | . | TGTGCCAGCAGCTCCCAACAGGGGACCCATGGCTACACCTTC | CASSSQQGTHGYTF
TRBJ2-5 | TRBV18 | 17 | . | . | TGTGCCAGCTCACCACCTAGGGTCTCGGCCGGCCCGGGGACCCAGTACTTC | CASSPPRVSAGPGTQYF
TRBJ1-4 | TRBV7-6 | 14 | . | . | TGTGCCAGCAGCTTAGGGGGGCGCCCTGAAAAACTGTTTTTT | CASSLGGRPEKLFF
TRBJ2-2 | TRBV7-3 | 15 | . | . | TGTGCCAGCAGCCCCCGAGTGGGGGTCACCGGGGAGCTGTTTTTT | CASSPRVGVTGELFF
TRBJ1-6 | TRBV11-2 | 17 | TRBD1 | . | TGTGCCAGCAGTAAAGGGCCGGGACAGGGGTTTTTTTCGGCCCTCCACTTT | CASSKGPGQGFFSALHF
TRBJ1-1 | TRBV10-3 | 14 | TRBD1 | . | TGTGCCATCAGTGAGATGGACAGGGGGCTTGGAGCTTTCTTT | CAISEMDRGLGAFF
TRBJ2-1 | TRBV7-2 | 13 | . | . | TGTGCCAGCAGCTTAGTCAGTTACAATGAGCAGTTCTTC | CASSLVSYNEQFF
TRBJ1-1 | TRBV5-1 | 14 | . | . | TGCGCCAGCAGCCCCCGCGGGAAGAACACTGAAGCTTTCTTT | CASSPRGKNTEAFF
TRBJ2-3 | TRBV2 | 14 | TRBD2 | . | TGTGCCAGCAGGACTAGCGGGAGCACAGATACGCAGTATTTT | CASRTSGSTDTQYF
TRBJ2-1 | TRBV28 | 16 | TRBD2 | . | TGTGCCAGCAGTTTTGGGGGGGGAGGCCCCTACAATGAGCAGTTCTTC | CASSFGGGGPYNEQFF
TRBJ1-2 | TRBV27 | 15 | . | . | TGTGCCAGCACCCCGACGGGCCGGGCCACCTATGGCTACACCTTC | CASTPTGRATYGYTF